This T cell receptor beta chain was recovered during a study of glioma-infiltrating T cells after dendritic cell vaccination (dated by TCRdb to 2016 to 2018). Notes on the research overall: A cohort of roughly 15 glioblastoma patients from Phase I and II dendritic cell vaccination trials was included, of whom 9 were newly diagnosed and 6 had recurrent disease. Patients received autologous tumor lysate-pulsed dendritic cell vaccination between the early 2000s and the early 2010s. To make the vaccine, monocyte-derived dendritic cells were cultured for six to eight days with IL-4 and GM-CSF and then pulsed overnight with autologous tumor lysate. Three intradermal dendritic cell vaccine injections were administered to patients at biweekly intervals in the arm below the axilla. Deep sequencing of TCR beta CDR3 regions was used to quantify tumor-infiltrating lymphocyte content and compare tumor and blood repertoires in dendritic cell-vaccinated glioblastoma patients. TCR sequencing metrics, including TIL content and tumor-blood repertoire overlap, were correlated with survival after dendritic cell vaccination. Broader findings and caveats from the paper: The cohort was small and heterogeneous, with few patients having full blood and tumor sets and even fewer initial-recurrent tumor pairs. The response model built on TCR overlap across three groups was characterized as speculative, with prospective validation still needed. TCR clonality showed no direct relationship with survival, which suggests that a diverse polyclonal response may matter. After dendritic cell vaccination, a higher estimated pretreatment TIL content predicted longer time to progression and longer overall survival.

This clone was detected only a few times. The specificity of this receptor is unknown. The record has no base qualities; no much larger clone is one base away. Patients were selected for having adequate residual fresh-frozen tumor tissue and more than two years of available survival data. None of the glioblastoma patients carried an isocitrate dehydrogenase mutation, although molecular status otherwise varied. PBMC were collected before vaccination, two weeks after the third vaccination, and at tumor progression if progression occurred. Genomic DNA was extracted with the Qiagen DNeasy Blood extraction Kit. The germline V gene (reference sequence) yields MNHEY for CDR1 and SMNVEV for CDR2. The CDR3 runs 16 amino acids, cysteine and phenylalanine included. Only the CDR3 DNA is retained, 48 bases long and in frame from the first base. The germline V and J ends show losses of 5 bases and 10 bases respectively, and no gene match explains 15 bases of the junction.

The immunoSEQ assay amplified TCRB CDR3 regions from 1.5 to 2.5 micrograms of genomic DNA, or from all available DNA when less than that amount was available. The multiplex PCR relied on 60 forward primers for TCR V beta segments and 13 reverse primers for J beta segments. To estimate the number of reads per starting template, synthetic control templates were added to each sample at limiting dilution. Reads of 87 bp were generated by sequencing on the Illumina HiSeq System. Per the original workflow: PCR and sequencing errors were removed by a nearest neighbor algorithm that merged closely related sequences. TCR overlap was defined as the percentage of unique tumor TCR beta sequences that were also present in the same patient's peripheral blood. Drawn from immuneACCESS, this table holds only the in-frame rearrangements with V and J called that TCRdb kept. Clones are partly lost; checked studies trace under half to an unresolved V gene and leave the rest unexplained. V and J calls and clone size are as listed in that table; D and trimming were resolved from the DNA. Within this sample are roughly 70,000 clones, with around 79% of them counted one time only. 2.1% of the sample goes to the ten largest clones.

The V gene is TRBV27 and the J gene is TRBJ2-2, with TRBD2 matching 8 junction bases. The source of this sequence is a human donor with glioblastoma. Sequenced here: blood, sampled before dendritic cell vaccination. The DNA sequence follows: TGTGCCAGCAGTCCGCCGGGACTAGGGTTCTCCGCGGAGCTGTTTTTT. Translated, this gives CASSPPGLGFSAELFF.